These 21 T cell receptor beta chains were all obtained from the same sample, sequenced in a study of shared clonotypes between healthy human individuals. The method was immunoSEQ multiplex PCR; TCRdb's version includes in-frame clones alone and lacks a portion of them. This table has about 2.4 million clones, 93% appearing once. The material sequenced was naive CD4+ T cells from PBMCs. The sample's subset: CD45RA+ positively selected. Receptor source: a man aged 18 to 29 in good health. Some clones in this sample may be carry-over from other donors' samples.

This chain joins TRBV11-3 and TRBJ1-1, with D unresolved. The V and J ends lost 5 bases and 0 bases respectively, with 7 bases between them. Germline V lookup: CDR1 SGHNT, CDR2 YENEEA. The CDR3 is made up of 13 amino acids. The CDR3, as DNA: TGTGCCAGCAGCCCCAGCGTGAACACTGAAGCTTTCTTT. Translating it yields CASSPSVNTEAFF.

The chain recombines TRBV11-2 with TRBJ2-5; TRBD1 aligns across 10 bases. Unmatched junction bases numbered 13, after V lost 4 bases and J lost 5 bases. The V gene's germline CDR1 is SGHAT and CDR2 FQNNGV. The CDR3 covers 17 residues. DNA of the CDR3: TGTGCCAGCAGCTCTGGGACCGGGACAGGGGTTTCGGAGACCCAGTACTTC. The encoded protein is CASSSGTGTGVSETQYF.

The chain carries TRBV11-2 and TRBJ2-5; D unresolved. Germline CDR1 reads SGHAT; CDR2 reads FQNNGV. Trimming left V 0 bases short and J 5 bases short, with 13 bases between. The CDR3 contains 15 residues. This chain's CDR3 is CASSLEGMDGETQYF. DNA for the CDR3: TGTGCCAGCAGCTTAGAGGGGATGGACGGGGAGACCCAGTACTTC.

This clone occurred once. For the CDR3, the DNA is TGTGCCAGCAGTACCCCGGGACAGGGGGCCCATGAGCAGTTCTTC. It translates to CASSTPGQGAHEQFF. The V call is TRBV28, the J call TRBJ2-1; 12 nucleotides match TRBD1. Looked up from germline, CDR1 is MDHEN and CDR2 is SYDVKM. J lost 8 bases, V lost 5 bases, and 7 bases had no gene match. The CDR3 runs 15 residues.

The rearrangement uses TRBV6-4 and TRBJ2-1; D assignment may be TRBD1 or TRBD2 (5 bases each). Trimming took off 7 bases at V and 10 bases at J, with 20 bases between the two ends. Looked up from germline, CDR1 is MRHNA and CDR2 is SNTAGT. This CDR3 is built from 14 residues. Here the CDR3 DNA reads TGTGCCAGCATAAACGGGGCCCAAAGGCACGAGCAGTTCTTC. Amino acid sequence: CASINGAQRHEQFF.

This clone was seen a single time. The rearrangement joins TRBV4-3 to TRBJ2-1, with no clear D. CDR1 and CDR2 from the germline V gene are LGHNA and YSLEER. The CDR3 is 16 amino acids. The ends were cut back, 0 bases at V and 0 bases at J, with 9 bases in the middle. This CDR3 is CASSQDSPLSYNEQFF. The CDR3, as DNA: TGCGCCAGCAGCCAAGATTCTCCGCTCTCCTACAATGAGCAGTTCTTC.

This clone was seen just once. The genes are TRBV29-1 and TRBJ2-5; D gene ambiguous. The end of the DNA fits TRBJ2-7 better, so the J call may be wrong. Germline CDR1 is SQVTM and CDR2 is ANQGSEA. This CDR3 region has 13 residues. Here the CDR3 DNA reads TGCAGCGTTGGTTTCTGGGGCTCCTACGAGCAGTACTTC. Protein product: CSVGFWGSYEQYF.

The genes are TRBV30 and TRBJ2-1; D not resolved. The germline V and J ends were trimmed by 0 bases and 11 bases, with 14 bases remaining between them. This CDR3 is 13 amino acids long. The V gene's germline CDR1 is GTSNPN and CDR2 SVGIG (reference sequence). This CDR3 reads CAWSVQVPQQQFF. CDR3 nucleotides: TGTGCCTGGAGTGTTCAGGTACCCCAGCAGCAGTTCTTC. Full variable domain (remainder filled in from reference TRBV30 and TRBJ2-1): SQTIHQWPATLVQPVGSPLSLECTVEGTSNPNLYWYRQAAGRGLQLLFYSVGIGQISSEVPQNLSASRPQDRQFILSSKKLLLSDSGFYLCAWSVQVPQQQFFGPGTRLTVL.

The CDR3 protein is CASSLTSGSDTQYF. The CDR3 DNA is TGTGCCAGCAGCTTAACTAGCGGGAGTGATACGCAGTATTTT. The chain carries TRBV7-3 and TRBJ2-3; 9 bases line up with TRBD2. The V gene end was trimmed by 0 bases and the J gene end by 6 bases; junction bases not matched to a gene: 1. The V gene's germline CDR1 is SGHTA and CDR2 FQGTGA. The CDR3 totals 14 residues.

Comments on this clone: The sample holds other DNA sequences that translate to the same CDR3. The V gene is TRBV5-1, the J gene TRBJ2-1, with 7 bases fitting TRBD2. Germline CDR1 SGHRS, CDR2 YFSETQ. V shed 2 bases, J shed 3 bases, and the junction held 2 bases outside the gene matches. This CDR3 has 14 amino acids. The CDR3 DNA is TGCGCCAGCAGCTTTCCGGGAGGCTACAATGAGCAGTTCTTC. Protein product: CASSFPGGYNEQFF.

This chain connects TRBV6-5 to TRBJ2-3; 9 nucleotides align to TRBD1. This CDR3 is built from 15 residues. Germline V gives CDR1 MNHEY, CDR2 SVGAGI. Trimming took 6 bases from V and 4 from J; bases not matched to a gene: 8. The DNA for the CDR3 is TGTGCCAGCAGCCGAGTCGACAGGGGGTCAGATACGCAGTATTTT. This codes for CASSRVDRGSDTQYF.

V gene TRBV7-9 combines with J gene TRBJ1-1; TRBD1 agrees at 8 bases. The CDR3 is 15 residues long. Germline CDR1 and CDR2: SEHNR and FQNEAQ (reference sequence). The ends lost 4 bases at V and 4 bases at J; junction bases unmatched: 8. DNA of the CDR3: TGTGCCAGCAGCTCGGGACAGGCCTTGAGCACTGAAGCTTTCTTT. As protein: CASSSGQALSTEAFF.

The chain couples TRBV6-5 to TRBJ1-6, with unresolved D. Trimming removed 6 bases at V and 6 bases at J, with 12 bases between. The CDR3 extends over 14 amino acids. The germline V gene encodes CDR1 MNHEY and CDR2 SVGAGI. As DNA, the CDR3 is TGTGCCAGCAGCCTCGGGAGACTTAATTCACCCCTCCACTTT. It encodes CASSLGRLNSPLHF.

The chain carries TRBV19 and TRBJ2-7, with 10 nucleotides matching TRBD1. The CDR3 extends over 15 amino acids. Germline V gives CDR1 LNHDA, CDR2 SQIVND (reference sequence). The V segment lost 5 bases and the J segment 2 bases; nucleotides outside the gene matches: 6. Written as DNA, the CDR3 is TGTGCCAGTAGTGATGGGACAGGGGATGCCTACGAGCAGTACTTC. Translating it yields CASSDGTGDAYEQYF. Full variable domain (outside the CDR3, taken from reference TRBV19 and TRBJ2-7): DGGITQSPKYLFRKEGQNVTLSCEQNLNHDAMYWYRQDPGQGLRLIYYSQIVNDFQKGDIAEGYSVSREKKESFPLTVTSAQKNPTAFYLCASSDGTGDAYEQYFGPGTRLTVT.

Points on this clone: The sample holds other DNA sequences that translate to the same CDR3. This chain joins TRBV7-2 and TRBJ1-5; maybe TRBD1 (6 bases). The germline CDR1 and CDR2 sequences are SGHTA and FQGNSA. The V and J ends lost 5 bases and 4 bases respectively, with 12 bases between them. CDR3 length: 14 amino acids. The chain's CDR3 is CASSLGTSNQPQHF. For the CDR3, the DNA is TGTGCCAGCAGCCTAGGGACATCAAATCAGCCCCAGCATTTT. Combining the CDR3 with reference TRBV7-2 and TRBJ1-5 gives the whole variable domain GAGVSQSPSNKVTEKGKDVELRCDPISGHTALYWYRQSLGQGLEFLIYFQGNSAPDKSGLPSDRFSAERTGGSVSTLTIQRTQQEDSAVYLCASSLGTSNQPQHFGDGTRLSIL.

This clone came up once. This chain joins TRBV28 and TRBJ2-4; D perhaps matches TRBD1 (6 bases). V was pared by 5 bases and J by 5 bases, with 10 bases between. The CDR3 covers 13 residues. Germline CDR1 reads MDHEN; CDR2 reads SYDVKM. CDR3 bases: TGTGCCAGCAGTCTACCAGGGGAAAACATTCAGTACTTC. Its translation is CASSLPGENIQYF.

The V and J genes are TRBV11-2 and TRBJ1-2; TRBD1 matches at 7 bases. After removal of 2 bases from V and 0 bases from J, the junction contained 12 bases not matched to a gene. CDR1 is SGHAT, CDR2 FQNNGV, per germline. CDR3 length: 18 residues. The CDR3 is CASSLNRDSLYTNYGYTF. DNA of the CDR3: TGTGCCAGCAGCTTAAACCGGGACAGCCTTTACACTAACTATGGCTACACCTTC.

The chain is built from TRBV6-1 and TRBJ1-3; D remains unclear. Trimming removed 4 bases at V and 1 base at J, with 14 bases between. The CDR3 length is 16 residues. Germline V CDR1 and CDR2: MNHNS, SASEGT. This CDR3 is CASSAPPPRSGNTIYF. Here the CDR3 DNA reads TGTGCCAGCAGTGCTCCCCCTCCCCGATCTGGAAACACCATATATTTT.

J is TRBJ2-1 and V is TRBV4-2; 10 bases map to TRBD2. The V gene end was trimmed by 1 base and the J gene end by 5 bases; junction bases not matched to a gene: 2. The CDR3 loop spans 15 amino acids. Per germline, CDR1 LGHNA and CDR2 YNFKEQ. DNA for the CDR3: TGTGCCAGCAGCCAAGGCGGGACTAGCGACAATGAGCAGTTCTTC. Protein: CASSQGGTSDNEQFF.

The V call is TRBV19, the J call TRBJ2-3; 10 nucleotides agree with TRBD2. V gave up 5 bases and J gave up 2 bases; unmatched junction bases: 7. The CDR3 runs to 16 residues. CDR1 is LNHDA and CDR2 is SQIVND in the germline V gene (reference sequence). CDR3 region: CASSRSGTSATDTQYF. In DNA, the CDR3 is TGTGCCAGTAGTCGGTCCGGGACTAGCGCCACAGATACGCAGTATTTT.

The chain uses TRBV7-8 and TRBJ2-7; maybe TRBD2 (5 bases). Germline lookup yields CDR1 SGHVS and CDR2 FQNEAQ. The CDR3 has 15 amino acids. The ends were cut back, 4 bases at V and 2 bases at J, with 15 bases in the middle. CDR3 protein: CASSSIRDWPYEQYF. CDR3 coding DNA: TGTGCCAGCAGCTCCATCCGGGATTGGCCCTACGAGCAGTACTTC.